This T cell receptor (beta chain) was identified during a study of blood T cell repertoires in COVID-19. Study details: The United States, Italy and Spain provided the acute and convalescent COVID-19 samples.

The table lists this clone with a count of one. This CDR3 contains 21 residues. Germline V gives CDR1 LGHNA, CDR2 YSLEER. After removal of 0 bases from V and 9 bases from J, the junction contained 23 bases not matched to a gene. Produced via immunoSEQ multiplex PCR; TCRdb's table is partial and in-frame only. The repertoire holds 250,000 or so clones, with roughly four fifths as singletons. Sequenced material: peripheral blood. The origin of this receptor is a woman aged 65 to 85 with acute or convalescent COVID-19. The V gene is TRBV4-3, the J gene TRBJ1-6; 7 bases are shared with TRBD1. Here the CDR3 DNA reads TGCGCCAGCAGCCAAGATCGCGCGGGACAGACTCCTTCTTCATGGGGTTCACCCCTCCACTTT. Translation: CASSQDRAGQTPSSWGSPLHF.